The 22 T cell receptor beta chains below were found in one sample sequenced in a study of OX40 agonist ivuxolimab in advanced cancers. TCRdb's copy holds only in-frame clones and misses some; the assay was immunoSEQ multiplex PCR. The sample has about 88,000 clones; approximately 85% are singletons. The material sequenced was CD4+ or CD8+ T cells sorted from blood, taken in a trial of the OX40 agonist ivuxolimab. The receptors stem from an adult with an advanced solid tumor such as melanoma, head and neck, liver or kidney cancer.

The table lists this clone with a count of one. The chain links TRBV11-2 to TRBJ2-7, with D unresolved. Per germline, CDR1 SGHAT and CDR2 FQNNGV. The CDR3 is made up of 14 amino acids. Between the trimmed V and J ends, which lost 1 base and 2 bases, there was a span of 9 bases. The CDR3 DNA sequence: TGTGCCAGCAGCTTAGGGGTCAACCCCTACGAGCAGTACTTC. Translated: CASSLGVNPYEQYF.

The rearrangement links TRBV7-6 to TRBJ2-1; 10 positions match TRBD2. This CDR3 region has 14 residues. V was clipped by 3 bases and J by 9 bases; unmatched bases: 5. Germline CDR1 is SGHVS and CDR2 is FNYEAQ. Here the CDR3 reads CASSFIAGGIEQFF. CDR3 nucleotides: TGTGCCAGCAGCTTTATAGCGGGAGGTATTGAGCAGTTCTTC.

V is TRBV29-1 and J is TRBJ2-7, with TRBD1 identical over 8 bases. V dropped 6 bases and J dropped 2; count of bases not matched to a gene: 6. This CDR3 has 13 residues. Germline values: CDR1 SQVTM, CDR2 ANQGSEA. CDR3 sequence (DNA): TGCAGCGTACGGACAGGGAGAACCTACGAGCAGTACTTC. It yields the protein CSVRTGRTYEQYF.

This clone has just one count. The chain recombines TRBV2 with TRBJ2-5, with TRBD1 identical over 7 bases. TRBJ2-7 explains the end of the DNA better; the J call may be wrong. Germline V gene data show CDR1 as SNHLY and CDR2 as FYNNEI. The CDR3 runs to 14 residues. The CDR3 reads CASRSATGSPEQYF. Written as DNA, the CDR3 is TGTGCCAGCCGTTCAGCGACAGGGTCCCCCGAGCAGTACTTC.

The chain uses TRBV12-5 and TRBJ1-2, with TRBD1 matching over 8 bases. Germline V gives CDR1 LGHNT, CDR2 FRNRAP. V lost 1 base and J lost 12; bases outside the gene matches: 7. CDR3 length: 13 residues. The CDR3 loop reads CASGLAPTRGHTF. The CDR3 nucleotides read TGTGCTAGTGGTTTGGCCCCGACCAGGGGGCACACCTTC.

V is TRBV5-6 and J is TRBJ2-7, with 7 bases identical to TRBD2. V gave up 4 bases and J gave up 5 bases; unmatched junction bases: 9. The CDR3 has 14 residues. Germline V gives CDR1 SGHDT, CDR2 YYEEEE. Here the CDR3 DNA reads TGTGCCAGCAGCAGGATCGGGGGGTCCCACGAGCAGTACTTC. Translated: CASSRIGGSHEQYF.

DNA for the CDR3: TGTGCCAGCAGCGTAGCCCAGGGGGGTTACGGGGAGCTGTTTTTT. Its protein is CASSVAQGGYGELFF. The chain recombines TRBV9 with TRBJ2-2, with TRBD1 as a possible D gene (7 bases). CDR1 is SGDLS and CDR2 is YYNGEE in the germline V gene. This CDR3 contains 15 residues. V lost 0 bases and J lost 7, with 13 bases in between. The full variable domain, its missing parts supplied by reference TRBV9 and TRBJ2-2, is DSGVTQTPKHLITATGQRVTLRCSPRSGDLSVYWYQQSLDQGLQFLIQYYNGEERAKGNILERFSAQQFPDLHSELNLSSLELGDSALYFCASSVAQGGYGELFFGEGSRLTVL.

This chain uses TRBV5-1 with TRBJ2-3; possible D gene TRBD1, 5 bases. The ends were cut back, 5 bases at V and 5 bases at J, with 15 bases in the middle. The CDR3 extends over 14 amino acids. Germline V CDR1 and CDR2: SGHRS, YFSETQ. The CDR3 region is CASSRYGAEDTQYF. For the CDR3, the DNA is TGCGCCAGCAGTCGTTATGGGGCGGAAGATACGCAGTATTTT.

This sequence joins TRBV13 and TRBJ2-7; no firm D call. CDR3 size: 10 residues. From germline, CDR1 is PRHDT and CDR2 FYEKMQ (reference sequence). Trimming took off 6 bases at V and 3 bases at J, with 3 bases between the two ends. The CDR3 sequence is CASSVYEQYF. CDR3 coding DNA: TGTGCCAGCAGTGTCTACGAGCAGTACTTC.

The genes are TRBV30 and TRBJ2-7, with D perhaps given as TRBD1 or TRBD2 (5 bases each). The CDR3 extends over 13 amino acids. Deletions cut 0 bases from V and 6 bases from J, with 12 bases between. Per germline, CDR1 GTSNPN and CDR2 SVGIG (reference sequence). This CDR3 reads CAWSVTRGIEQYF. CDR3 bases: TGTGCCTGGAGTGTCACGAGGGGCATCGAGCAGTACTTC. Full variable domain (rest looked up from reference TRBV30 and TRBJ2-7): SQTIHQWPATLVQPVGSPLSLECTVEGTSNPNLYWYRQAAGRGLQLLFYSVGIGQISSEVPQNLSASRPQDRQFILSSKKLLLSDSGFYLCAWSVTRGIEQYFGPGTRLTVT.

The chain is built from TRBV5-1 and TRBJ2-5, with a possible D match to TRBD2 (5 bases). Near its end, the DNA agrees better with TRBJ2-7, so the J call may be wrong. The CDR3 loop spans 14 amino acids. CDR1 is SGHRS, CDR2 YFSETQ, per germline. The CDR3: CASSLAAGPYEQYF. CDR3 DNA: TGCGCCAGCAGCTTGGCCGCGGGCCCCTACGAGCAGTACTTC.

V and J are TRBV28 and TRBJ2-1, with D possibly matching TRBD2 (6 bases). Germline values: CDR1 MDHEN, CDR2 SYDVKM. Trimming removed 6 bases at V and 4 bases at J, with 19 bases between. This CDR3 comprises 16 residues. The CDR3: CASSSNSGGGYNEQFF. In DNA, the CDR3 is TGTGCCAGCAGCAGTAATAGCGGAGGCGGGTACAATGAGCAGTTCTTC.

The chain joins TRBV30 to TRBJ1-4; D remains unclear. The germline V gene encodes CDR1 GTSNPN and CDR2 SVGIG (reference sequence). Between the trimmed V and J ends, which lost 0 bases and 4 bases, there was a span of 6 bases. This CDR3 is 13 amino acids long. The CDR3 nucleotides read TGTGCCTGGAGTGTCCATTATAATGAAAAACTGTTTTTT. It translates to CAWSVHYNEKLFF.

The chain has TRBV6-6 and TRBJ2-3; 8 bases align to TRBD1. Germline CDR1 is MNHNY and CDR2 is SVGAGI (reference sequence). The CDR3 has 14 amino acids. Losses at the gene ends were 5 bases for V and 9 bases for J; bases not matched to a gene: 10. The DNA of the CDR3 is TGTGCCAGCAGTGCCGGACAGGGAGGAGAAACGCAGTATTTT. Translating gives CASSAGQGGETQYF.

The V gene is TRBV11-3, the J gene TRBJ1-1; D is uncertain. The V end was cut by 3 bases, the J end by 3 bases, with 11 bases between. There are 14 residues in the CDR3. Germline V lookup: CDR1 SGHNT, CDR2 YENEEA. As DNA, the CDR3 is TGTGCCAGCAGCTTGGTTCCCAGCCACACTGAAGCTTTCTTT. Amino acid sequence: CASSLVPSHTEAFF. Combining the CDR3 with reference TRBV11-3 and TRBJ1-1 gives the whole variable domain EAGVVQSPRYKIIEKKQPVAFWCNPISGHNTLYWYLQNLGQGPELLIRYENEEAVDDSQLPKDRFSAERLKGVDSTLKIQPAELGDSAVYLCASSLVPSHTEAFFGQGTRLTVV.

This clone appeared once. The chain is built from TRBV4-1 and TRBJ1-5, with 8 bases fitting TRBD1. The CDR3 sequence is 16 residues long. Trimming removed 0 bases from V and 4 bases from J; junction bases left unmatched: 5. In germline, CDR1 is MGHRA, CDR2 YSYEKL. The CDR3 region is CASSQEGRGRNQPQHF. The CDR3 bases are TGCGCCAGCAGCCAAGAAGGCAGGGGGCGGAATCAGCCCCAGCATTTT.

The rearrangement links TRBV4-3 to TRBJ2-1; D is possibly TRBD2 (6 bases). Deletions cut 1 base from V and 4 bases from J, with 8 bases between. This CDR3 is 14 amino acids long. Germline CDR1 LGHNA, CDR2 YSLEER. The CDR3 spells CASSQVRGYNEQFF. Written as DNA, the CDR3 is TGCGCCAGCAGCCAAGTGCGGGGATACAATGAGCAGTTCTTC.

This chain connects TRBV6-5 to TRBJ2-2, with 7 bases that match TRBD2. CDR1 MNHEY and CDR2 SVGAGI come from the germline V gene. The CDR3 extends over 14 amino acids. After removal of 0 bases from V and 6 bases from J, the junction contained 1 base not matched to a gene. The CDR3 nucleotides are TGTGCCAGCAGTTACTCGGGGGGGGCCGGGGAGCTGTTTTTT. This gives the protein CASSYSGGAGELFF.

This clone was seen a handful of times. The chain combines TRBV6-5 with TRBJ2-7, with a possible D match to TRBD2 (6 bases). V dropped 8 bases and J dropped 0 bases, with 17 bases sitting between them. CDR1 and CDR2 (germline): MNHEY, SVGAGI. The CDR3 has 15 amino acids. The CDR3 loop is CASRRLSGDSYEQYF. The CDR3 DNA reads as TGTGCCAGCCGCCGTTTGTCGGGGGACTCCTACGAGCAGTACTTC.

V is TRBV5-1 and J is TRBJ1-1; 7 bases match TRBD1. From germline, CDR1 is SGHRS and CDR2 YFSETQ. The CDR3 sequence is 16 residues long. After removal of 4 bases from V and 0 bases from J, the junction contained 9 bases not matched to a gene. DNA of the CDR3: TGCGCCAGCAGCCCTAGGGACAGCGACATGAACACTGAAGCTTTCTTT. Encoded protein: CASSPRDSDMNTEAFF. The full variable domain, with the rest looked up from reference TRBV5-1 and TRBJ1-1, is KAGVTQTPRYLIKTRGQQVTLSCSPISGHRSVSWYQQTPGQGLQFLFEYFSETQRNKGNFPGRFSGRQFSNSRSEMNVSTLELGDSALYLCASSPRDSDMNTEAFFGQGTRLTVV.

V is TRBV5-4 and J is TRBJ2-3, with 9 nucleotides matching TRBD1. J lost 5 bases, V lost 5 bases, and 6 bases had no gene match. CDR3 size: 14 residues. Germline V gene data show CDR1 as SGHNT and CDR2 as YYREEE (reference sequence). The CDR3 loop reads CASSRTGEEDTQYF. The CDR3 DNA reads TGTGCCAGCAGTCGGACAGGGGAAGAAGATACGCAGTATTTT. The complete variable domain, with remaining parts taken from reference TRBV5-4 and TRBJ2-3, reads ETGVTQSPTHLIKTRGQQVTLRCSSQSGHNTVSWYQQALGQGPQFIFQYYREEENGRGNFPPRFSGLQFPNYSSELNVNALELDDSALYLCASSRTGEEDTQYFGPGTRLTVL.

V and J are TRBV28 and TRBJ2-7, with 7 bases identical to TRBD1. V dropped 6 bases and J dropped 6; count of bases not matched to a gene: 8. CDR3 length equals 13 residues. The germline V gene has CDR1 MDHEN and CDR2 SYDVKM. This CDR3 reads CASRKTGFGEQYF. The CDR3 DNA reads as TGTGCCAGCAGAAAGACAGGGTTTGGCGAGCAGTACTTC.